Presented here are 25 T cell receptor beta chains from one specimen sequenced in a study of cytomegalovirus exposure and HLA in healthy donors. Use of 60 Vbeta and 13 Jbeta primers characterized the PCR. Data came from immunoSEQ multiplex PCR; TCRdb stores just in-frame clones and leaves some out. This sample carries over 150,000 clones, 80% of them seen once, and the ten largest clones take around 5%. Specimen: PBMCs. The receptors shown here come from a man aged 25-45 years in good health and CMV-seronegative.

The CDR3 here is CASSLSLNEQFF. CDR3 coding DNA: TGTGCCAGCAGTTTATCTCTCAATGAGCAGTTCTTC. The rearrangement uses TRBV27 and TRBJ2-1; D uncertain. V was shortened by 0 bases and J by 6 bases, with 3 bases between the two germline ends. The CDR3 length is 12 residues. The germline gives CDR1 MNHEY, CDR2 SMNVEV (reference sequence).

The V gene is TRBV19, the J gene TRBJ2-2, with a possible D match to TRBD1 (6 bases). V shed 6 bases and J shed 7 bases, with 15 bases lying between them. Germline CDR1 is LNHDA and CDR2 is SQIVND (reference sequence). The CDR3 is 14 amino acids. The CDR3 spells CASRKGELGGELFF. The DNA of the CDR3 is TGTGCCAGTAGAAAGGGGGAGCTTGGCGGGGAGCTGTTTTTT.

The rearrangement uses TRBV5-4 and TRBJ1-2, with 8 bases matching TRBD1. With 0 bases clipped from V and 3 bases from J, the junction kept 4 bases outside the gene matches. The CDR3 is made up of 15 amino acids. CDR1 is SGHNT, CDR2 YYREEE, per germline (reference sequence). The CDR3 reads CASSLASGGHYGYTF. The DNA for the CDR3 is TGTGCCAGCAGCTTGGCTTCAGGGGGCCACTATGGCTACACCTTC.

The chain combines TRBV6-5 with TRBJ1-1, with 9 bases that match TRBD1. The V segment lost 7 bases and the J segment 6 bases; nucleotides outside the gene matches: 9. This CDR3 comprises 14 residues. Germline-derived CDR1 and CDR2 are MNHEY and SVGAGI. CDR3: CASIPTQGAAEAFF. In DNA, the CDR3 is TGTGCCAGCATCCCCACACAGGGGGCTGCTGAAGCTTTCTTT.

The rearrangement joins TRBV6-1 to TRBJ1-5; the D gene is possibly TRBD1 (5 bases). The germline V gene has CDR1 MNHNS and CDR2 SASEGT. V lost 6 bases, J lost 7 bases, and 19 bases lay in between. This CDR3 has 15 amino acids. The CDR3 coding sequence is TGTGCCAGCAGGGCACAGGCAGCGGGGTTGCAGCCCCAGCATTTT. It yields the protein CASRAQAAGLQPQHF.

The chain combines TRBV2 with TRBJ2-1; D not resolved. Germline V CDR1 and CDR2: SNHLY, FYNNEI. The CDR3 runs to 12 residues. V gave up 5 bases and J gave up 12 bases, with 14 bases separating them. The CDR3 sequence: CASSSAAVGQFF. The CDR3, as DNA: TGTGCCAGCAGTTCCGCGGCCGTTGGGCAGTTCTTC.

The V gene is TRBV7-2, the J gene TRBJ2-5; D is perhaps TRBD2 (5 bases). The J call may be incorrect, as the DNA end agrees better with TRBJ2-7. Germline assignment: CDR1 SGHTA and CDR2 FQGNSA. The length of the CDR3 is 15 residues. The CDR3 spells CASSPASGPAYEQYF. CDR3 DNA: TGTGCCAGCAGCCCCGCCAGCGGCCCCGCCTACGAGCAGTACTTC.

The gene calls are TRBV6-5 and TRBJ2-1; D unresolved. Germline lookup yields CDR1 MNHEY and CDR2 SVGAGI. The length of the CDR3 is 14 residues. V lost 5 bases, J lost 0 bases, and 8 bases lay in between. In DNA form, the CDR3 reads TGTGCCAGCAGTGAACTACTCTCCTACAATGAGCAGTTCTTC. Its translation: CASSELLSYNEQFF.

This clone was counted a few times. V usage is TRBV28 and J usage is TRBJ2-7, with 9 bases lining up with TRBD1. This CDR3 is built from 16 residues. With V trimmed by 3 bases and J by 7 bases, 13 bases remained unmatched. Germline V gives CDR1 MDHEN, CDR2 SYDVKM. The CDR3 DNA reads TGTGCCAGCAGTTTCGATCCGGGACAGGGTGTTTGGGAGCAGTACTTC. It is translated as CASSFDPGQGVWEQYF.

The chain recombines TRBV18 with TRBJ2-1; D is undetermined. With 3 bases removed from V and 15 bases from J, the gap between germline ends came to 9 bases. CDR1 and CDR2 from the germline V gene are KGHSH and LQKENI. The CDR3 has 10 residues. The chain's CDR3 is CASSPRGPFF. In nucleotides, the CDR3 is TGTGCCAGCTCACCTCGCGGCCCGTTCTTC.

The chain combines TRBV7-9 with TRBJ1-2; tentatively, D is TRBD1 (6 bases). There are 15 residues in the CDR3. V was cut by 1 base and J by 3 bases, with 12 bases left in between. Germline-derived CDR1 and CDR2 are SEHNR and FQNEAQ (reference sequence). Written as DNA, the CDR3 is TGTGCCAGCAGCTTAGAGAGGGGGGGCTACTATGGCTACACCTTC. Its translation: CASSLERGGYYGYTF.

V is TRBV7-9 and J is TRBJ2-1, with TRBD1 identical over 8 bases. The V gene end was trimmed by 5 bases and the J gene end by 10 bases; junction bases not matched to a gene: 16. CDR1 is SEHNR, CDR2 FQNEAQ, per germline (reference sequence). CDR3 length equals 16 residues. The CDR3 region has the DNA TGTGCCAGCAGCCCCCCGAGATCAGGGGGCAAGGGAGAGCAGTTCTTC. Translating gives CASSPPRSGGKGEQFF.

The chain uses TRBV30 and TRBJ2-5; possibly TRBD2 for D (6 bases). The assigned J gene may be wrong: the sequence end matches TRBJ2-7 better. This CDR3 is 14 amino acids long. Germline CDR1 is GTSNPN and CDR2 is SVGIG (reference sequence). CDR3 region: CALRRDFFGSEQYF. DNA for the CDR3: TGTGCCTTAAGGCGGGACTTTTTCGGGAGCGAGCAGTACTTC.

This rearrangement joins TRBV9 to TRBJ2-2, with 10 bases matching TRBD1. Germline loops: CDR1 SGDLS, CDR2 YYNGEE. CDR3 length: 17 amino acids. V lost 8 bases to trimming and J lost 5 bases; unmatched junction nucleotides: 15. CDR3 in amino acids: CASKGRGTGADTGELFF. The CDR3 nucleotides read TGTGCCAGTAAAGGCAGAGGGACAGGGGCGGATACCGGGGAGCTGTTTTTT. The variable domain in full, completed from reference TRBV9 and TRBJ2-2, reads DSGVTQTPKHLITATGQRVTLRCSPRSGDLSVYWYQQSLDQGLQFLIQYYNGEERAKGNILERFSAQQFPDLHSELNLSSLELGDSALYFCASKGRGTGADTGELFFGEGSRLTVL.

V usage is TRBV27 and J usage is TRBJ1-1; 7 nucleotides line up with TRBD1. V was clipped by 3 bases and J by 10 bases; unmatched bases: 5. The CDR3 covers 12 residues. The V gene's germline CDR1 is MNHEY and CDR2 SMNVEV (reference sequence). The CDR3: CASSFRQGVAFF. The CDR3 DNA reads TGTGCCAGCAGTTTCAGACAGGGAGTAGCTTTCTTT.

This clone showed up just a few times. The J gene is TRBJ1-4, the V gene TRBV2; 8 bases line up with TRBD1. With V trimmed by 11 bases and J by 13 bases, 9 bases remained unmatched. CDR3 length equals 11 residues. Germline assignment: CDR1 SNHLY and CDR2 FYNNEI. CDR3 sequence reads: CASRGGTGLFF. CDR3 nucleotides: TGTGCCTCCCGGGGCGGGACAGGACTGTTTTTT.

This clone appeared a single time. This chain uses TRBV6-4 with TRBJ2-3, with 10 bases identical to TRBD2. The ends lost 2 bases at V and 7 bases at J; junction bases unmatched: 6. The germline V gene has CDR1 MRHNA and CDR2 SNTAGT. CDR3 length: 15 amino acids. CDR3 DNA sequence: TGTGCCAGCAGTGACGGTCTAGCGGGAGTTAATACGCAGTATTTT. Its translation: CASSDGLAGVNTQYF.

This clone was picked up one time. The chain recombines TRBV18 with TRBJ1-2; 8 bases fit TRBD1. Germline V gives CDR1 KGHSH, CDR2 LQKENI. The CDR3 sequence is 15 residues long. The V and J ends lost 3 bases and 2 bases, in that order; junction bases with no gene match: 5. As DNA, the CDR3 is TGTGCCAGCTCACCCCAGACAGGGGCGAACTATGGCTACACCTTC. Its translation is CASSPQTGANYGYTF.

The CDR3 is CASSRLGTGTDTQYF. Written as DNA, the CDR3 is TGTGCCAGCAGCCGCCTCGGGACAGGCACAGATACGCAGTATTTT. The genes are TRBV14 and TRBJ2-3, with 7 bases identical to TRBD1. V gave up 4 bases and J gave up 1 base; unmatched junction bases: 5. Germline CDR1 reads SGHDN; CDR2 reads FVKESK. The CDR3 has 15 residues.

For this clone: The sample holds other DNA sequences that translate to the same CDR3. The chain carries TRBV28 and TRBJ1-1, with no clear D. The CDR3 has 14 residues. Germline V gene sequence: CDR1 MDHEN, CDR2 SYDVKM. The V gene lost 6 bases and the J gene lost 1 base, with 12 bases spanning the gap. The CDR3 DNA follows: TGTGCCAGCAGCCTATTGCAGGAGAACACTGAAGCTTTCTTT. This codes for CASSLLQENTEAFF. Drawing the rest from reference TRBV28 and TRBJ1-1, the complete variable domain is DVKVTQSSRYLVKRTGEKVFLECVQDMDHENMFWYRQDPGLGLRLIYFSYDVKMKEKGDIPEGYSVSREKKERFSLILESASTNQTSMYLCASSLLQENTEAFFGQGTRLTVV.

V gene TRBV5-1 combines with J gene TRBJ2-5; 14 bases map to TRBD2. With 3 bases clipped from V and 5 bases from J, the junction kept 9 bases outside the gene matches. CDR3 length: 17 amino acids. Germline values: CDR1 SGHRS, CDR2 YFSETQ. The CDR3 is CASSSGLAGVPGETQYF. CDR3 coding DNA: TGCGCCAGCAGCTCGGGACTAGCGGGGGTTCCCGGTGAGACCCAGTACTTC. Supplemented by reference TRBV5-1 and TRBJ2-5, the full variable domain reads KAGVTQTPRYLIKTRGQQVTLSCSPISGHRSVSWYQQTPGQGLQFLFEYFSETQRNKGNFPGRFSGRQFSNSRSEMNVSTLELGDSALYLCASSSGLAGVPGETQYFGPGTRLLVL.

The gene calls are TRBV7-2 and TRBJ2-7; D is possibly TRBD2 (5 bases). Trimming removed 5 bases at V and 6 bases at J, with 11 bases between. The V gene's germline CDR1 is SGHTA and CDR2 FQGNSA. CDR3 length equals 12 residues. The DNA for the CDR3 is TGTGCCAGCAGCCAGTTTGGAGGCGAGCAGTACTTC. Translated: CASSQFGGEQYF.

This rearrangement joins TRBV6-1 to TRBJ2-7; TRBD1 matches 7 bases. Germline V gives CDR1 MNHNS, CDR2 SASEGT. The CDR3 runs to 14 residues. With V trimmed by 7 bases and J by 5 bases, 11 bases remained unmatched. The CDR3 reads CASTFPGQTNEQYF. The CDR3 DNA reads TGTGCCAGCACTTTCCCGGGACAGACCAACGAGCAGTACTTC.

The rearrangement links TRBV28 to TRBJ1-4, with TRBD1 matching over 8 bases. There are 15 residues in the CDR3. After removal of 6 bases from V and 4 bases from J, the junction contained 7 bases not matched to a gene. Germline V gene data show CDR1 as MDHEN and CDR2 as SYDVKM. CDR3 sequence reads: CASSYRTGNNEKLFF. The DNA of the CDR3 is TGTGCCAGCAGCTACCGGACAGGGAATAATGAAAAACTGTTTTTT.

This clone was seen only once. The rearrangement links TRBV5-1 to TRBJ2-5; 7 nucleotides line up with TRBD1. Trimming removed 0 bases from V and 4 bases from J; junction bases left unmatched: 6. This CDR3 region has 15 residues. Germline CDR1 SGHRS, CDR2 YFSETQ. CDR3 DNA: TGCGCCAGCAGCTTGGAAGGGGGCTTTGGAGAGACCCAGTACTTC. Translated: CASSLEGGFGETQYF.